This is a list of T cell receptor beta chains from one sample in a study of cytomegalovirus exposure and HLA in healthy donors. TCRdb's table, derived via immunoSEQ multiplex PCR, lists solely in-frame clones and lacks some. This table holds about 180,000 clones, under 90% found once. The source material was PBMCs. These receptors all stem from a man younger than 45 in good health and CMV-seropositive. CDR3s leave out the opening cysteine and the closing phenylalanine or tryptophan. D genes are given only for firm matches.

v_call d_call cdr3_aa
TRBV10-3 - AISDIRRGSWEQY
TRBV2 - ASKETTPLHEQY
TRBV5-6 - ASSLYRGLTNTGELF
TRBV19 TRBD2 ASGGGALSETQY
TRBV11-2 TRBD1 ASSSRQGMANEQF
TRBV27 TRBD2 ASRTGLAVEETQY
TRBV6-1 TRBD2 AGSGGVPTDTQY
TRBV5-4 TRBD2 ASSLPGTSGGTDTQY
TRBV2 TRBD2 ASRVRLFIAGGLTDTQY
TRBV27 TRBD1 ASKRLGGQGSEQY
TRBV11-2 - ASSLWADNEKLF
TRBV5-6 TRBD1 ASSLGTGGFPQPQH
TRBV6-1 - ASSESGSYGYT
TRBV4-1 - ASSQDRLIVEKLF
TRBV6-1 TRBD1 ASSEIQGLGEQY
TRBV9 - ASSASIQSTQY
TRBV11-2 TRBD1 ASSHPRQGPYYGYT
TRBV5-4 TRBD2 ASSLSQRGGEN
TRBV6-6 - ASSPGSSYSYEQY
TRBV30 TRBD2 ALAGEVLEQY